Listed below are T cell receptor beta chains from one sample, sequenced in a study of response to subunit inactivated influenza vaccine. One entry per CDR3 protein, called by TCRdb with MiXCR from the RT-PCR reads. The sample lists roughly 780,000 distinct CDR3 sequences; less than 20% were seen once. The sequenced sample was PBMCs from blood, obtained less than 6 days after vaccination. All receptors derive from a man between 50 and 59 years old who received an inactivated influenza vaccine. The CDR3 runs from the conserved cysteine through the conserved F or W.

j_call v_call cdr3_aa
TRBJ1-5 TRBV12-3/TRBV12-4 CASSFASGGAQPQHF
TRBJ2-2 TRBV19 CASSNPFASPGGGELFF
TRBJ1-4 TRBV12-3/TRBV12-4 CASSAEVGDEKLFF
TRBJ1-1 TRBV20-1 CSASLSGGYTEAFF
TRBJ1-3 TRBV6-1 CASTPAGTPGNTIYF
TRBJ2-3 TRBV10-3 CATERGGLHGDTQYF
TRBJ1-1 TRBV7-8 CASSSRQGAPVAFF
TRBJ2-5 TRBV4-2 CASSHLSDEKTQYF
TRBJ2-5 TRBV30 CAWSELRVGETQYF
TRBJ2-5 TRBV12-3/TRBV12-4 CASSLSGTEETQYF
TRBJ2-3 TRBV27 CASSNGDSLFTDTQYF
TRBJ2-3 TRBV28 CASSFGRWERLSDTQYF
TRBJ2-1 TRBV5-1 CASSPGSPAYNEQFF
TRBJ2-1 TRBV7-2 CASSPETGGVNEQFF
TRBJ2-1 TRBV7-6 CASSLDPPGQTSYNEQFF
TRBJ2-7 TRBV13 CASSLGGSLLSYEQYF
TRBJ2-7 TRBV20-1 CSAPDRDRGYEQYF
TRBJ2-3 TRBV20-1 CSAPGVAGDTDTQYF
TRBJ2-5 TRBV4-2 CASSQEGQPQETQYF
TRBJ1-2 TRBV6-2/TRBV6-3 CASSYSGEGYTF
TRBJ2-7 TRBV11-2 CASSLTMDLTYEQYF
TRBJ2-1 TRBV19 CASSPNRASNEQFF
TRBJ2-1 TRBV3-1 CASSQRSGVYNEQFF
TRBJ1-6 TRBV12-5 CASARPWRASYNSPLHF
TRBJ1-5 TRBV28 CASSLRRYNQPQHF
TRBJ2-1 TRBV11-3 CASSNYNYNEQFF
TRBJ1-1 TRBV28 CASSPGGGWDTEAFF
TRBJ2-5 TRBV12-3/TRBV12-4 CASRGFDREGKGETQYF
TRBJ2-2 TRBV11-2 CASSVGQGELFF
TRBJ2-7 TRBV25-1 CASRGRKHEQYF
TRBJ1-1 TRBV28 CASSPPDRAAEAFF
TRBJ2-3 TRBV20-1 CSANSGTVDTQYF
TRBJ2-1 TRBV28 CASSFRPEGRVKNEQFF
TRBJ1-3 TRBV12-3/TRBV12-4 CASSLRGLGGNTIYF
TRBJ2-7 TRBV4-3 CASSHTSGGVYEQYF
TRBJ2-3 TRBV12-3/TRBV12-4 CASSPTGTSTDTQYF
TRBJ2-1 TRBV19 CATTTGYNEQFF
TRBJ2-1 TRBV12-3/TRBV12-4 CASSFPPGQNFNEQFF
TRBJ2-2 TRBV7-2 CASSLVIHTGELFF